Shown below are 10 T cell receptor beta chains from a single sample sequenced in a study of monozygotic twins with inflammatory bowel disease. Following a re-call of the 5' RACE reads, TCRdb has one entry per CDR3 protein and lacks DNA. Here the sample table reports roughly 330,000 distinct CDR3 sequences. The sample consisted of blood. These receptor sequences come from a human donor with ulcerative colitis or Crohn's disease, or a healthy co-twin of an affected twin (not recorded which).

This rearrangement joins TRBV5-1 to TRBJ2-3; the TCRdb call, TRBD2, lacks DNA for checking. The CDR3 consists of 15 residues. CDR1 and CDR2 from the germline V gene are SGHRS and YFSETQ. CDR3 loop: CASSLDSGSTDTQYF.

The chain uses TRBV6-2 or TRBV6-3 and TRBJ1-4. The CDR3 is 17 residues long. The germline V gene has CDR1 MNHEY and CDR2 SVGEGT. CDR3 region: CASSYRGRSVLVEKLFF.

Here the CDR3 reads CASSFRTGVYGYTF. The V and J genes are TRBV5-8 and TRBJ1-2; absent DNA, TCRdb's TRBD1 call cannot be checked. Germline CDR1 is SGHTS and CDR2 is YDEGEE. The CDR3 is 14 amino acids. The complete variable domain, with remaining parts taken from reference TRBV5-8 and TRBJ1-2, reads EAGVTQSPTHLIKTRGQQATLRCSPISGHTSVYWYQQALGLGLQFLLWYDEGEERNRGNFPPRFSGRQFPNYSSELNVNALELEDSALYLCASSFRTGVYGYTFGSGTRLTVV.

This rearrangement joins TRBV28 to TRBJ1-4; TCRdb names TRBD1, which stays unverified in the absence of DNA. The CDR3 sequence is 17 residues long. The germline gives CDR1 MDHEN, CDR2 SYDVKM. The CDR3 reads CASSLPGAIVTNEKLFF.

The chain couples TRBV21-1 to TRBJ1-1; TCRdb proposes TRBD1, but this gene call is untestable without DNA. TRBV21-1 is an annotated pseudogene. The length of the CDR3 is 17 residues. The CDR3 loop is CASSKTRSLEGKSEAFF.

The gene calls are TRBV30 and TRBJ2-1; the D gene TCRdb calls, TRBD1, cannot be checked with no DNA. CDR1 is GTSNPN and CDR2 is SVGIG in the germline V gene (reference sequence). The CDR3 runs to 14 residues. The CDR3 is CAWSGGTASNEQFF.

The chain is built from TRBV6-5 and TRBJ2-6; TCRdb reports TRBD2, a call that lacks DNA to check it against. Per the germline V gene, CDR1 is MNHEY and CDR2 is SVGAGI. This CDR3 is 18 amino acids long. The CDR3 spells CASSYDLAGGSGANVLTF.

V usage is TRBV28 and J usage is TRBJ1-1. The CDR3 length is 14 residues. The germline gives CDR1 MDHEN, CDR2 SYDVKM. This CDR3 reads CASSPPQGGTEAFF.

The CDR3 reads CASSPDRGQTEAFF. The chain couples TRBV11-2 to TRBJ1-1; there is no DNA to check the TCRdb D call of TRBD1. This CDR3 region has 14 residues. Germline values: CDR1 SGHAT, CDR2 FQNNGV.

The chain combines TRBV20-1 with TRBJ2-7; checking the TCRdb D call of TRBD1 is not possible without DNA. The CDR3 sequence is 15 residues long. The germline CDR1 and CDR2 sequences are DFQATT and SNEGSKA (reference sequence). The CDR3 is CSARDPDRGTYEQYF.